The 32 T cell receptor beta chains reported below all come from one sample, sequenced in a study of blood T cell repertoires in COVID-19 (TCRdb year 2020). The protocol used for the library was the immunoSEQ multiplex PCR assay. TCRdb carries this immuneACCESS record with in-frame sequences only. Its versions omit some clonotypes, under half of them owing to an unresolved V gene in the studies checked, with the rest unexplained. In this sample the table shows 350,000 to 450,000 clones, more than 85% of which occur a single time. The ten largest clonotypes hold roughly 0.86% of the sample. The sample taken for sequencing was PBMCs or T cells enriched from blood (not recorded which). These receptor sequences come from a woman aged 40 to 50 who had been exposed to COVID-19.

Regarding this clone: The sample has other DNA sequences that encode this CDR3 too. The V and J genes are TRBV6-5 and TRBJ1-2; unclear D gene. In germline, CDR1 is MNHEY, CDR2 SVGAGI. The ends were cut back, 6 bases at V and 8 bases at J, with 13 bases in the middle. The CDR3 totals 12 residues. CDR3 loop: CASRGGDRGYTF. The CDR3 DNA is TGTGCCAGCAGAGGCGGAGATCGAGGCTACACCTTC.

This chain joins TRBV30 and TRBJ1-1; TRBD1 aligns across 7 bases. Trimming removed 4 bases from V and 9 bases from J; junction bases left unmatched: 5. The CDR3 is made up of 11 amino acids. The germline V gene encodes CDR1 GTSNPN and CDR2 SVGIG (reference sequence). CDR3 amino acids: CAWNRGVKAFF. CDR3 nucleotides: TGTGCCTGGAACAGGGGAGTAAAAGCTTTCTTT. The variable domain in full, with the rest retrieved from reference TRBV30 and TRBJ1-1, is SQTIHQWPATLVQPVGSPLSLECTVEGTSNPNLYWYRQAAGRGLQLLFYSVGIGQISSEVPQNLSASRPQDRQFILSSKKLLLSDSGFYLCAWNRGVKAFFGQGTRLTVV.

V and J are TRBV18 and TRBJ2-2; no firm D call. CDR1 KGHSH and CDR2 LQKENI come from the germline V gene. V gave up 0 bases and J gave up 7 bases, with 6 bases separating them. This CDR3 contains 13 residues. The CDR3, as DNA: TGTGCCAGCTCACCACCGTCGGTCGGGGAGCTGTTTTTT. Translation gives CASSPPSVGELFF.

The chain carries TRBV27 and TRBJ2-1, with 8 bases aligning to TRBD2. Trimming took 8 bases from V and 0 from J; bases not matched to a gene: 6. This CDR3 has 15 amino acids. Germline V gene lookup returns CDR1 MNHEY and CDR2 SMNVEV (reference sequence). In DNA, the CDR3 is TGTGCCAGCTCCTCAGGGACTAGCTCCTACAATGAGCAGTTCTTC. Residues: CASSSGTSSYNEQFF.

V and J are TRBV27 and TRBJ1-5; D may be TRBD1 (6 bases). The V gene lost 2 bases and the J gene lost 6 bases, with 11 bases spanning the gap. The CDR3 contains 14 residues. The germline CDR1 and CDR2 sequences are MNHEY and SMNVEV (reference sequence). In DNA, the CDR3 is TGTGCCAGCAGTTTAGTGCAGGGGAGTCAGCCCCAGCATTTT. Protein sequence: CASSLVQGSQPQHF.

The CDR3 sequence: CASSFLAAGELFF. The CDR3 coding sequence is TGTGCCAGCAGTTTTCTAGCGGCCGGGGAGCTGTTTTTT. V and J are TRBV27 and TRBJ2-2, with 7 positions matching TRBD2. The ends lost 3 bases at V and 6 bases at J; junction bases unmatched: 1. Germline V gene sequence: CDR1 MNHEY, CDR2 SMNVEV (reference sequence). CDR3 length: 13 amino acids.

This rearrangement joins TRBV27 to TRBJ1-1, with 7 bases matching TRBD1. This CDR3 comprises 16 residues. The V and J ends lost 5 bases and 1 base, in that order; junction bases with no gene match: 10. Germline V gene data show CDR1 as MNHEY and CDR2 as SMNVEV (reference sequence). The CDR3 sequence is CASSPDMGQRNTEAFF. The CDR3 DNA sequence: TGTGCCAGCAGTCCTGATATGGGACAGAGGAACACTGAAGCTTTCTTT.

The rearrangement links TRBV30 to TRBJ2-7; weak D call: TRBD2 (6 bases). CDR1 and CDR2 from the germline V gene are GTSNPN and SVGIG (reference sequence). Trimming cost V 3 bases and J 2 bases, with 14 bases left between them. The CDR3 sequence is 14 residues long. CDR3 protein: CAWSVAGGTYEQYF. DNA of the CDR3: TGTGCCTGGAGCGTAGCTGGGGGGACCTACGAGCAGTACTTC.

This chain links TRBV5-1 with TRBJ1-4, with D possibly being TRBD1 (5 bases). V was pared by 1 base and J by 4 bases, with 20 bases between. Germline assignment: CDR1 SGHRS and CDR2 YFSETQ. This CDR3 region has 18 residues. The DNA for the CDR3 is TGCGCCAGCAGCTTGCCCCGACAGACAGACCAAAATAATGAAAAACTGTTTTTT. Translation: CASSLPRQTDQNNEKLFF.

The rearrangement links TRBV15 to TRBJ2-5; D uncertain. The CDR3 covers 15 residues. Germline V gene data show CDR1 as LNHNV and CDR2 as YYDKDF (reference sequence). V was cut by 0 bases and J by 1 base, with 9 bases left in between. CDR3 sequence: CATSRDRGVQETQYF. CDR3 DNA: TGTGCCACCAGCAGAGATCGAGGTGTCCAAGAGACCCAGTACTTC.

V usage is TRBV5-1 and J usage is TRBJ1-1; 8 nucleotides line up with TRBD1. The CDR3 length is 15 residues. Germline-derived CDR1 and CDR2 are SGHRS and YFSETQ. The J segment lost 6 bases and the V segment lost 3 bases, leaving 10 bases of the junction unmatched. CDR3: CASSSDGQGGSEAFF. In DNA form, the CDR3 reads TGCGCCAGCAGCTCAGACGGACAGGGAGGTTCTGAAGCTTTCTTT. The full variable domain, with the rest looked up from reference TRBV5-1 and TRBJ1-1, is KAGVTQTPRYLIKTRGQQVTLSCSPISGHRSVSWYQQTPGQGLQFLFEYFSETQRNKGNFPGRFSGRQFSNSRSEMNVSTLELGDSALYLCASSSDGQGGSEAFFGQGTRLTVV.

This rearrangement joins TRBV5-4 to TRBJ2-1; D perhaps matches TRBD2 (5 bases). V was shortened by 5 bases and J by 4 bases, with 13 bases between the two germline ends. This CDR3 spans 14 amino acids. Germline CDR1 and CDR2: SGHNT and YYREEE (reference sequence). CDR3 residues: CASSFRGLYNEQFF. The CDR3 DNA follows: TGTGCCAGCAGTTTCCGAGGGTTATACAATGAGCAGTTCTTC.

This clone was counted a single time. The V call is TRBV9, the J call TRBJ2-1; no reliable D call. The V and J ends lost 7 bases and 9 bases respectively, with 14 bases between them. Germline CDR1 reads SGDLS; CDR2 reads YYNGEE. This CDR3 is 12 amino acids long. CDR3 loop: CASALVPSEQFF. The CDR3 DNA reads as TGTGCCAGCGCTTTAGTTCCATCTGAGCAGTTCTTC.

The chain links TRBV7-3 to TRBJ1-1, with no clear D. CDR1 is SGHTA and CDR2 is FQGTGA in the germline V gene. V was shortened by 7 bases and J by 0 bases, with 9 bases between the two germline ends. CDR3 length: 13 amino acids. DNA of the CDR3: TGTGCCAGCAAGGGAGGGTTGAACACTGAAGCTTTCTTT. It is translated as CASKGGLNTEAFF.

The chain combines TRBV27 with TRBJ1-2; a weak D match, TRBD1 (5 bases). CDR1 and CDR2 (germline): MNHEY, SMNVEV (reference sequence). V lost 5 bases and J lost 8, with 18 bases in between. The CDR3 is 14 amino acids. In DNA, the CDR3 is TGTGCCAGCAGTCCGGCGGGGGTTGATCGAGGCTACACCTTC. This encodes CASSPAGVDRGYTF.

This sequence joins TRBV4-3 and TRBJ1-2; 7 bases line up with TRBD1. Germline trimming cut 1 base from V and 5 bases from J; bases unmatched to any gene: 4. The CDR3 is made up of 14 amino acids. The V gene's germline CDR1 is LGHNA and CDR2 YSLEER. CDR3 nucleotide sequence: TGCGCCAGCAGCCAAGCTCGCAGGGGGTATGGCTACACCTTC. Translating it yields CASSQARRGYGYTF.

This chain connects TRBV19 to TRBJ2-1; TRBD1 matches 8 bases. J gave up 8 bases and V 5 bases, and 14 bases lay outside the gene matches. CDR3 length: 16 residues. The V gene's germline CDR1 is LNHDA and CDR2 SQIVND (reference sequence). The CDR3 is CASSRQTGVTVDEQFF. The CDR3 DNA sequence: TGTGCCAGTAGTCGACAGACAGGGGTCACAGTAGATGAGCAGTTCTTC.

The chain combines TRBV19 with TRBJ2-1; 9 nucleotides match TRBD1. This CDR3 contains 15 residues. In germline, CDR1 is LNHDA, CDR2 SQIVND (reference sequence). V was clipped by 0 bases and J by 4 bases; unmatched bases: 1. The CDR3, as DNA: TGTGCCAGTAGTATAGAACAGGGGGCGTACAATGAGCAGTTCTTC. Residues: CASSIEQGAYNEQFF.

The CDR3 spells CAWSGQRSSYNSPLHF. Here the CDR3 DNA reads TGTGCCTGGAGTGGACAGAGGAGCTCCTATAATTCACCCCTCCACTTT. The chain has TRBV30 and TRBJ1-6, with a possible D match to TRBD1 (5 bases). V was trimmed by 1 base and J by 0 bases, leaving 10 bases between them. This CDR3 region has 16 residues. Germline lookup yields CDR1 GTSNPN and CDR2 SVGIG (reference sequence).

The chain employs TRBV19 and TRBJ1-1; D remains ambiguous. From germline, CDR1 is LNHDA and CDR2 SQIVND (reference sequence). V lost 4 bases and J lost 0, with 12 bases in between. This CDR3 comprises 15 residues. DNA for the CDR3: TGTGCCAGTAGTAGGTCACACCTCATGAACACTGAAGCTTTCTTT. Encoded protein: CASSRSHLMNTEAFF.

The V call is TRBV5-1, the J call TRBJ2-1; 14 nucleotides line up with TRBD2. The trim removed 4 bases at V and 6 bases at J, leaving 9 bases unmatched. From germline, CDR1 is SGHRS and CDR2 YFSETQ. CDR3 length: 17 residues. The CDR3 nucleotides read TGCGCCAGCAGCACACGACTAGCGGGGGGGCAAATCAATGAGCAGTTCTTC. Its translation: CASSTRLAGGQINEQFF.

V and J are TRBV7-8 and TRBJ1-5, with TRBD1 identical over 8 bases. Germline CDR1 SGHVS, CDR2 FQNEAQ. The CDR3 spans 14 residues. V lost 5 bases and J lost 10; bases outside the gene matches: 10. This CDR3 reads CASSPGQGREPQHF. The DNA of the CDR3 is TGTGCCAGCAGCCCTGGACAGGGAAGGGAACCCCAGCATTTT.

The genes are TRBV5-4 and TRBJ1-2; weak D call: TRBD1 (5 bases). The CDR3 spans 14 residues. Germline values: CDR1 SGHNT, CDR2 YYREEE (reference sequence). The ends were cut back, 2 bases at V and 13 bases at J, with 21 bases in the middle. The CDR3 DNA sequence: TGTGCCAGCAGCTTTTGGGAATCCCCGACAGACGGCACCTTC. Its protein product is CASSFWESPTDGTF.

The chain couples TRBV29-1 to TRBJ2-3; D is ambiguous. V was clipped by 3 bases and J by 6 bases, with 7 bases between them. The CDR3 contains 11 residues. Germline CDR1 and CDR2: SQVTM and ANQGSEA. This chain's CDR3 is CSVEFADTQYF. The CDR3 nucleotides are TGCAGCGTTGAGTTCGCGGATACGCAGTATTTT.

This chain connects TRBV10-3 to TRBJ2-7, with 9 bases fitting TRBD2. This CDR3 has 16 amino acids. Trimming cost V 0 bases and J 5 bases; bases outside gene matches: 8. The germline V gene encodes CDR1 ENHRY and CDR2 SYGVKD. The CDR3 reads CAISESRGLAADEQYF. CDR3 sequence (DNA): TGTGCCATCAGTGAGTCGAGGGGACTAGCAGCTGACGAGCAGTACTTC.

The chain uses TRBV7-3 and TRBJ2-7; 12 bases match TRBD1. Trimming cost V 3 bases and J 3 bases; bases outside gene matches: 9. Germline V gene data show CDR1 as SGHTA and CDR2 as FQGTGA. CDR3 size: 17 residues. The CDR3 DNA reads TGTGCCAGCAGCTTCCGGGACAGGGGGCGCTGGGGCTACGAGCAGTACTTC. As protein: CASSFRDRGRWGYEQYF.

The chain has TRBV27 and TRBJ2-1, with D hard to call. Germline V gene lookup returns CDR1 MNHEY and CDR2 SMNVEV (reference sequence). The V and J ends lost 3 bases and 7 bases respectively, with 4 bases between them. The CDR3 contains 11 residues. The CDR3 reads CASSFVNEQFF. The CDR3 nucleotides read TGTGCCAGCAGTTTCGTGAATGAGCAGTTCTTC.

In this sample, this clone turned up once. The chain recombines TRBV7-8 with TRBJ1-4; TRBD1 might be the D (6 bases). Germline assignment: CDR1 SGHVS and CDR2 FQNEAQ. Trimming removed 4 bases at V and 5 bases at J, with 14 bases between. CDR3 size: 15 residues. The DNA for the CDR3 is TGTGCCAGCAGCTCACAGGGAGGGGGGAATGAAAAACTGTTTTTT. Protein product: CASSSQGGGNEKLFF.

The table lists this clone with a few counts. The chain combines TRBV4-3 with TRBJ1-2; no reliable D call. The CDR3 contains 14 residues. In germline, CDR1 is LGHNA, CDR2 YSLEER. With 4 bases removed from V and 6 bases from J, the gap between germline ends came to 15 bases. In nucleotides, the CDR3 is TGCGCCAGCAGCCCTCCCGGCAGGCCCGATGGCTACACCTTC. Amino acids: CASSPPGRPDGYTF.

The sample holds one count of this clone. CDR3 region: CASSFRGLGYTF. The CDR3 DNA sequence: TGTGCCAGCAGCTTCAGGGGGCTGGGCTACACCTTC. The chain has TRBV5-8 and TRBJ1-2, with 8 bases fitting TRBD1. Germline lookup yields CDR1 SGHTS and CDR2 YDEGEE. Losses at the gene ends were 2 bases for V and 8 bases for J; bases not matched to a gene: 2. The CDR3 is made up of 12 amino acids.

The chain is built from TRBV19 and TRBJ1-6, with D possibly matching TRBD1 (6 bases). V was clipped by 6 bases and J by 10 bases, with 13 bases between them. CDR1 and CDR2 (germline): LNHDA, SQIVND (reference sequence). This CDR3 has 13 amino acids. The CDR3 DNA is TGTGCCAGTAGAGGCAGGGGTCACTCACCCCTCCACTTT. The encoded protein is CASRGRGHSPLHF.

The chain uses TRBV9 and TRBJ1-4; D call uncertain. Germline lookup yields CDR1 SGDLS and CDR2 YYNGEE. This CDR3 has 15 residues. V was shortened by 0 bases and J by 0 bases, with 6 bases between the two germline ends. In nucleotides, the CDR3 is TGTGCCAGCAGCGTAGGCGACACAACTAATGAAAAACTGTTTTTT. Protein: CASSVGDTTNEKLFF.